The clone carrying this TCR beta chain was observed a handful of times. Its specificity is not known. Between the trimmed V and J ends, which lost 1 base and 3 bases, there was a span of 10 bases. CDR3 length: 15 residues. Germline CDR1 SGHNT, CDR2 YENEEA. Using immunoSEQ multiplex PCR, the repertoire was profiled, and TCRdb retains in-frame clones only, with some absent. The sample presents about 38,000 clones, none singletons. This sample stems from a study of T cells after posttransplantation cyclophosphamide. Study-wide results and limits: Donor-recipient repertoire similarity was low at 1-2 months, rising over year one. Recipient CMV seropositivity and CMV reactivation strongly tracked TRB clonality.

This sequence originates from a man aged 45-65 years in good health, CMV-negative, and a related stem cell transplant donor. The specimen sequenced was PBMCs. The chain uses TRBV11-3 and TRBJ2-1; no definite D call. CDR3 residues: CASSLGGVGYNEQFF. CDR3 sequence (DNA): TGTGCCAGCAGCTTAGGAGGAGTCGGCTACAATGAGCAGTTCTTC.